This T cell receptor (beta chain) was observed in a study of blood T cells in healthy people across ages (dated by TCRdb to 2015 to 2017). Regarding the complete study: Template switching captured roughly one uniquely barcoded TCR beta cDNA molecule per two T cells in model experiments. To track age-related changes in TCR beta repertoire diversity, the study relied on deep sequencing normalized with unique cDNA molecular identifiers. Donors of different ages were randomly distributed across sequencing lanes to avoid experimental bias. For two donors (one aged 18 to 30 and one aged 80 or older), the study analyzed two additional independent replicas of 1 million unique cDNA reads from the same blood draw. The donors were divided into four age groups: young (average approximately 16 years), middle-aged (about 41), aged (approximately 62) and long-lived (82).

Donors were under 40 systemically healthy Caucasian individuals from Russia aged about 6 to 100 years. Each donor gave approximately 9.3 milliliters of peripheral blood, collected into EDTA-treated Vacutainer tubes. Ficoll-Paque density-gradient centrifugation was used to isolate PBMCs, with at least 6.5 million obtained per sample. Trizol reagent was used to extract total RNA from the PBMCs, yielding at least 5 micrograms per sample. The percentages of naive CD45RAhigh/CD27high T cells were determined by flow cytometry on a PBMC aliquot from every donor. Preparation of the library involved 5' RACE. The instrument given in TCRdb is Illumina HiSeq 2500. A second about 7 to 11 cycle PCR used a sample-barcoded 5' primer and a J-beta primer mix. A unique molecular identifier was introduced onto each TCR beta cDNA molecule by a template-switch 5' adaptor carrying 12 random nucleotides. Each sample yielded at least 2.5 million CDR3-containing paired-end reads. The Mint cDNA synthesis kit, primed by a TRBC-specific oligonucleotide, was used to synthesize first-strand cDNA from all RNA. After uracil-DNA glycosylase treatment, a first 18-cycle PCR used universal primers M1SS and BC2_uni_R on all cDNA. As for the authors' bioinformatics: Normalization of each sample was performed by random selection of 1 million high-quality reads, each carrying a distinct molecular identifier. Reads with shared molecular identifiers were discarded instead of being binned into consensus sequences. MiTCR, run with a Q25 quality threshold and the strictest error-elimination algorithm, handled CDR3 identification, clonotype clustering and error correction. Lower-bound total TCR beta diversity was estimated with a nonparametric unseen species model using Euler transformation. TCRdb redid the processing of the public reads, applying fastp at Q25 and MiXCR, and retained in-frame beta chains. Duplicate CDR3 protein sequences are folded into a single record with the most common DNA and genes. The authors' filters were not applied to this entry. Present in this sample are approximately 690,000 distinct CDR3 sequences, approximately 40% of which were seen just once. The ten largest make up 30% of the sample.

V lost 4 bases and J lost 4 bases; the stretch between them is 14 bases long. The CDR3 runs 14 amino acids, cysteine and phenylalanine included. Only the CDR3 DNA is retained, 42 bases long and in frame from the first base. From the germline V gene, CDR1 is SGHRS and CDR2 is YFSETQ. For this clonotype: Its binding antigen is unknown. The input lacks base qualities; no much larger clone sits a single base away.

Results the study describes overall, beyond this receptor: Conclusive comparison of naive and antigen-experienced compartments was prevented by the profiling of bulk unsorted PBMCs. Donor CMV infection status was unknown, potentially confounding age-related changes in expanded clonotypes. Total diversity estimates from one million sequenced T cells were considered lower bounds and underestimates. The long-lived group showed more naive CD4+ T cells, fewer expanded clones and increased TCR diversity than the aged group, suggesting age selection. Observed TCR beta diversity per million T cells fell roughly linearly with age, and a significant reduction was already apparent by age about 38. A strong correlation was found between observed TCR beta diversity and the percentage of naive T cells measured by flow cytometry.

The receptor's source is a man aged 80 or over in good health. The chain links TRBV5-1 with TRBJ1-1; a weak D assignment points to TRBD1 (5 bases agree). Sequencing was done on a sample of blood. The CDR3 has the sequence CASSQGPEGTEAFF. The nucleotide sequence reads as follows: TGCGCCAGCAGCCAGGGACCTGAGGGCACTGAAGCTTTCTTT.